The 20 T cell receptor beta chains given below trace back to one sample, sequenced in a study of T cell responses to AZD1222 COVID-19 vaccine. TCRdb keeps only in-frame clones here, not all; method: immunoSEQ multiplex PCR. The data hold under 150,000 clones, with approximately 90% observed a single time. This material consisted of peripheral blood, taken on day 0 of AZD1222 vaccination. The receptors were sampled from an adult in good health.

This clone came up a few times. The rearrangement links TRBV2 to TRBJ2-7, with 7 bases that match TRBD1. The CDR3 covers 13 residues. Germline V CDR1 and CDR2: SNHLY, FYNNEI. V lost 7 bases, J lost 5 bases, and 8 bases stayed unmatched. This CDR3 is CASKSDRRDEQYF. CDR3 nucleotide sequence: TGTGCCAGCAAATCGGACAGGCGGGACGAGCAGTACTTC.

This chain uses TRBV27 with TRBJ1-5, with D possibly TRBD1 on 6 matching bases. The V end lost 8 bases, the J end lost 0 bases, and 14 bases lay between the germline ends. CDR1 MNHEY and CDR2 SMNVEV come from the germline V gene (reference sequence). The CDR3 runs 15 residues. The CDR3 here is CASSWDINSNQPQHF. The CDR3 nucleotides read TGTGCCAGCTCTTGGGACATTAATAGCAATCAGCCCCAGCATTTT.

J is TRBJ1-6 and V is TRBV11-3; 7 positions agree with TRBD1. J lost 11 bases, V lost 4 bases, and 14 bases had no gene match. The CDR3 runs 16 residues. Germline CDR1 reads SGHNT; CDR2 reads YENEEA. CDR3 nucleotide sequence: TGTGCCAGCAGCTCCCTTGGACAGGCCTCTGGACCACCCCTCCACTTT. This translates into CASSSLGQASGPPLHF.

The chain has TRBV19 and TRBJ1-2; tentatively, D is TRBD1 (6 bases). The CDR3 sequence is 16 residues long. V shed 6 bases and J shed 2 bases, with 19 bases lying between them. In germline, CDR1 is LNHDA, CDR2 SQIVND (reference sequence). DNA of the CDR3: TGTGCCAGTAGCCCGGGACAAAAGCCCATAAACTATGGCTACACCTTC. Protein product: CASSPGQKPINYGYTF.

This clone is a singleton in its sample. The chain couples TRBV5-6 to TRBJ2-4, with 7 bases that match TRBD2. The CDR3 runs 17 residues. CDR1 SGHDT and CDR2 YYEEEE come from the germline V gene. Trimming removed 2 bases from V and 1 base from J; junction bases left unmatched: 9. This CDR3 is CASSFPSGRGAKNIQYF. CDR3 bases: TGTGCCAGCAGCTTCCCTTCTGGGCGGGGGGCCAAAAACATTCAGTACTTC.

The chain carries TRBV5-8 and TRBJ2-4; D is uncertain. This CDR3 comprises 14 residues. V gave up 1 base and J gave up 7 bases, with 12 bases separating them. Germline values: CDR1 SGHTS, CDR2 YDEGEE. CDR3 amino acids: CASSLTPGVNIQYF. The CDR3 coding sequence is TGTGCCAGCAGCTTGACTCCTGGCGTGAACATTCAGTACTTC.

V gene TRBV5-1 combines with J gene TRBJ2-1; 11 bases are a match to TRBD2. Germline V CDR1 and CDR2: SGHRS, YFSETQ. The trim removed 0 bases at V and 7 bases at J, leaving 6 bases unmatched. The CDR3 is 16 amino acids. CDR3 region: CASSLVGLAVFNEQFF. The CDR3, as DNA: TGCGCCAGCAGCTTGGTGGGACTAGCGGTTTTTAATGAGCAGTTCTTC.

Turning to this clone: At one boundary the junction diverges from the germline segment, which might be a read error. This chain uses TRBV30 with TRBJ1-1; D remains unclear. This CDR3 spans 10 amino acids. Germline V gene sequence: CDR1 GTSNPN, CDR2 SVGIG (reference sequence). The CDR3 DNA follows: TGTGCCGGGAGGACCACTGAAGCTTTCTTT. Translation gives CAGRTTEAFF.

The chain carries TRBV7-9 and TRBJ2-1; 9 bases map to TRBD2. CDR1 and CDR2 from the germline V gene are SEHNR and FQNEAQ (reference sequence). Trimming took 2 bases from V and 5 from J; bases not matched to a gene: 10. The CDR3 runs 17 residues. The CDR3, as DNA: TGTGCCAGCAGCTTAAGGGGGAGGGCTAGCGGGAACAATGAGCAGTTCTTC. It translates to CASSLRGRASGNNEQFF.

The chain couples TRBV10-1 to TRBJ1-5; D gene unclear. The CDR3 is made up of 14 amino acids. The germline gives CDR1 WNHNN, CDR2 SYGVQD (reference sequence). Trimming took off 10 bases at V and 6 bases at J, with 19 bases between the two ends. CDR3: CATGPGFFGQPQHF. CDR3 bases: TGCGCCACCGGTCCCGGGTTTTTCGGTCAGCCCCAGCATTTT.

V is TRBV29-1 and J is TRBJ2-3, with D uncertain. V lost 4 bases and J lost 4, with 3 bases in between. Germline values: CDR1 SQVTM, CDR2 ANQGSEA. This CDR3 has 10 amino acids. Here the CDR3 reads CSVGADTQYF. The CDR3 DNA follows: TGCAGCGTTGGCGCAGATACGCAGTATTTT.

The chain recombines TRBV9 with TRBJ1-2; D possibly corresponds to TRBD1 (6 bases). The length of the CDR3 is 17 residues. V was cut by 0 bases and J by 6 bases, with 21 bases left in between. The germline V gene encodes CDR1 SGDLS and CDR2 YYNGEE. CDR3 sequence: CASSVAALQGNYDGYTF. CDR3 sequence (DNA): TGTGCCAGCAGCGTAGCCGCCCTACAGGGTAACTATGATGGCTACACCTTC. Together with reference TRBV9 and TRBJ1-2, the CDR3 gives the full variable domain: DSGVTQTPKHLITATGQRVTLRCSPRSGDLSVYWYQQSLDQGLQFLIQYYNGEERAKGNILERFSAQQFPDLHSELNLSSLELGDSALYFCASSVAALQGNYDGYTFGSGTRLTVV.

This chain uses TRBV2 with TRBJ2-5, with 13 bases matching TRBD2. Germline CDR1 and CDR2: SNHLY and FYNNEI. This CDR3 has 16 amino acids. The junction had 5 bases not matched to a gene; V was cut back by 6 bases and J by 1 base. The CDR3 region has the DNA TGTGCCAGCAGCCGAGGACTAGCGGGGGCCCAAGAGACCCAGTACTTC. Translating gives CASSRGLAGAQETQYF.

V and J are TRBV24-1 and TRBJ2-7; 8 bases agree with TRBD1. Germline V gives CDR1 KGHDR, CDR2 SFDVKD. The CDR3 is made up of 12 amino acids. Germline trimming cut 10 bases from V and 3 bases from J; bases unmatched to any gene: 4. The CDR3 here is CATDRVLYEQYF. CDR3 sequence (DNA): TGTGCCACGGACAGGGTACTCTACGAGCAGTACTTC.

The chain couples TRBV12-5 to TRBJ1-1; D gene ambiguous. The germline V and J ends were trimmed by 1 base and 1 base, with 7 bases remaining between them. Per germline, CDR1 LGHNT and CDR2 FRNRAP. CDR3 length: 14 residues. In DNA, the CDR3 is TGTGCTAGTGGTTTGGGCTTGGCGAACACTGAAGCTTTCTTT. This gives the protein CASGLGLANTEAFF.

This CDR3 is CAWSRTSGTDTQYF. DNA of the CDR3: TGTGCCTGGAGTAGGACTAGCGGCACAGATACGCAGTATTTT. This sequence joins TRBV30 and TRBJ2-3; TRBD2 agrees at 9 bases. Trimming at V came to 2 bases and at J to 1 base, leaving 1 base not matched to a gene. CDR1 and CDR2 from the germline V gene are GTSNPN and SVGIG (reference sequence). CDR3 length: 14 residues.

The chain combines TRBV4-1 with TRBJ1-5; maybe TRBD1 (6 bases). Germline assignment: CDR1 MGHRA and CDR2 YSYEKL. The CDR3 runs to 17 residues. The germline V and J ends were trimmed by 6 bases and 11 bases, with 29 bases remaining between them. CDR3: CASSQITTGFVAVTQHF. CDR3 sequence (DNA): TGCGCCAGCAGTCAAATTACCACAGGGTTTGTCGCCGTGACCCAGCATTTT.

This chain links TRBV3-1 (or the pseudogene TRBV3-2) with TRBJ2-7, with 8 positions matching TRBD2. Germline V gene sequence: CDR1 LGHDT, CDR2 YNNKEL (reference sequence). The CDR3 length is 15 residues. With V trimmed by 5 bases and J by 5 bases, 11 bases remained unmatched. The CDR3 nucleotides read TGTGCCAGCAGCAAGCAAGCGGGAGAGGTCCACGAGCAGTACTTC. Protein sequence: CASSKQAGEVHEQYF.

This chain uses TRBV5-4 with TRBJ2-5; TRBD2 is a possible D gene (6 bases). The CDR3 spans 14 residues. CDR1 and CDR2 from the germline V gene are SGHNT and YYREEE (reference sequence). The germline V and J ends were trimmed by 5 bases and 5 bases, with 16 bases remaining between them. The CDR3 region is CASSPGGAEETQYF. In DNA, the CDR3 is TGTGCCAGCAGTCCCGGGGGAGCGGAGGAGACCCAGTACTTC. Variable domain in full (rest from reference TRBV5-4 and TRBJ2-5): ETGVTQSPTHLIKTRGQQVTLRCSSQSGHNTVSWYQQALGQGPQFIFQYYREEENGRGNFPPRFSGLQFPNYSSELNVNALELDDSALYLCASSPGGAEETQYFGPGTRLLVL.

The chain employs TRBV6-5 and TRBJ2-7; maybe TRBD1 (6 bases). CDR1 is MNHEY, CDR2 SVGAGI, per germline. V lost 8 bases to trimming and J lost 0 bases, with 8 bases between them. The CDR3 totals 12 residues. The CDR3 here is CASRDTSYEQYF. For the CDR3, the DNA is TGTGCCAGCCGGGACACCTCCTACGAGCAGTACTTC.